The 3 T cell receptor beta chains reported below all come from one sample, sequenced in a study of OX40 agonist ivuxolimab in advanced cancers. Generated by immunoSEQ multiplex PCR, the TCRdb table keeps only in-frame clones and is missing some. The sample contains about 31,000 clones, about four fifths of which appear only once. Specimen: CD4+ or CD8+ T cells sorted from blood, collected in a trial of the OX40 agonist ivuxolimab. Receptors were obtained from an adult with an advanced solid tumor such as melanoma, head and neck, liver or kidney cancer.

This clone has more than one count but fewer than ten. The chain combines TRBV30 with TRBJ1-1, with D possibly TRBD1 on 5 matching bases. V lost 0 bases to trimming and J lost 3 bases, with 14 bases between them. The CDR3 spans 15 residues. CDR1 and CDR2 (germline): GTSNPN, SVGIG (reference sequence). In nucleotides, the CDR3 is TGTGCCTGGAGTGTAGCGGGACCGGGGGACACTGAAGCTTTCTTT. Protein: CAWSVAGPGDTEAFF. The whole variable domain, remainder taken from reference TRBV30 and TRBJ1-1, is SQTIHQWPATLVQPVGSPLSLECTVEGTSNPNLYWYRQAAGRGLQLLFYSVGIGQISSEVPQNLSASRPQDRQFILSSKKLLLSDSGFYLCAWSVAGPGDTEAFFGQGTRLTVV.

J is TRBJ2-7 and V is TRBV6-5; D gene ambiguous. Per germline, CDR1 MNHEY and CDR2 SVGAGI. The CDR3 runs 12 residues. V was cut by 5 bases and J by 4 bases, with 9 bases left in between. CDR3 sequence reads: CASSTQNYEQYF. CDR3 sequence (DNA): TGTGCCAGCAGTACGCAAAATTACGAGCAGTACTTC.

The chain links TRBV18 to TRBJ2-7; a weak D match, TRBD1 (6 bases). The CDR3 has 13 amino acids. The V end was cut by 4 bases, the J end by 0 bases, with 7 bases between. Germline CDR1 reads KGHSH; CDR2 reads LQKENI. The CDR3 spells CASSRQDSYEQYF. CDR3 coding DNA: TGTGCCAGCTCACGACAGGACTCCTACGAGCAGTACTTC.